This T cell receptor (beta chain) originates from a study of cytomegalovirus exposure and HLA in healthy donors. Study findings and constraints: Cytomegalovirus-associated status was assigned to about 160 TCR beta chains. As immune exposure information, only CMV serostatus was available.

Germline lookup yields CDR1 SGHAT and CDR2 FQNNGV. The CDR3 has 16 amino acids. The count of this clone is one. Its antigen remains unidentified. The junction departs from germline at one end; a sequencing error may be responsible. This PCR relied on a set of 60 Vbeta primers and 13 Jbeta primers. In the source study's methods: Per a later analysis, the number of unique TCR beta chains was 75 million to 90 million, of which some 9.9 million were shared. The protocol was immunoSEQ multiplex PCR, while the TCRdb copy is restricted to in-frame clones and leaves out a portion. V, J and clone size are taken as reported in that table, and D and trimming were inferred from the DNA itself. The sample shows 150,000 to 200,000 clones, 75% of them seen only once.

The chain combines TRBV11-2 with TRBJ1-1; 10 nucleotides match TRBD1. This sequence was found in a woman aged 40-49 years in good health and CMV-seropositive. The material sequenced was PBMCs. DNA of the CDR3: TGTGCCGGCAGTTTGACAGGGGGCCGAATGAACACTGAAGCTTTCTTT. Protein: CAGSLTGGRMNTEAFF. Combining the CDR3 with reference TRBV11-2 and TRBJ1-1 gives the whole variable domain EAGVAQSPRYKIIEKRQSVAFWCNPISGHATLYWYQQILGQGPKLLIQFQNNGVVDDSQLPKDRFSAERLKGVDSTLKIQPAKLEDSAVYLCAGSLTGGRMNTEAFFGQGTRLTVV.